The 15 T cell receptor beta chains below come from one sample, sequenced in a study of OX40 agonist ivuxolimab in advanced cancers. Clones were read by immunoSEQ multiplex PCR, and TCRdb kept only the in-frame ones, dropping some. The data contain tens of thousands of clones, around 90% of them singletons. The sample here was CD4+ or CD8+ T cells sorted from blood, taken in a trial of the OX40 agonist ivuxolimab. Receptors originate from an adult with an advanced solid tumor such as melanoma, head and neck, liver or kidney cancer.

This chain uses TRBV29-1 with TRBJ2-7; perhaps TRBD1 as D (5 bases). CDR1 is SQVTM, CDR2 ANQGSEA, per germline. Trimming stripped 4 bases from V and 2 bases from J, with 9 bases between. The CDR3 sequence is 12 residues long. The CDR3 protein is CSVAATAYEQYF. The CDR3 bases are TGCAGCGTTGCCGCGACAGCCTACGAGCAGTACTTC.

This sequence joins TRBV29-1 and TRBJ2-3; D is possibly TRBD2 (5 bases). CDR1 SQVTM and CDR2 ANQGSEA come from the germline V gene. Trimming stripped 3 bases from V and 6 bases from J, with 10 bases between. This CDR3 is 12 amino acids long. Written as DNA, the CDR3 is TGCAGCGTTGATGAGGGATCGGATACGCAGTATTTT. This translates into CSVDEGSDTQYF.

V and J are TRBV7-9 and TRBJ2-1; 10 nucleotides match TRBD2. The CDR3 consists of 15 residues. From germline, CDR1 is SEHNR and CDR2 FQNEAQ (reference sequence). The V segment lost 5 bases and the J segment 4 bases; nucleotides outside the gene matches: 5. For the CDR3, the DNA is TGTGCCAGCAGCACTAGGACTAGCGGTTACAATGAGCAGTTCTTC. This codes for CASSTRTSGYNEQFF.

The chain recombines TRBV5-4 with TRBJ2-5, with D unresolved. Germline V CDR1 and CDR2: SGHNT, YYREEE (reference sequence). The V gene lost 0 bases and the J gene lost 3 bases, with 9 bases spanning the gap. CDR3 size: 14 residues. Here the CDR3 reads CASSLGTIEETQYF. The CDR3 coding sequence is TGTGCCAGCAGCTTGGGCACTATTGAAGAGACCCAGTACTTC.

This chain connects TRBV4-2 to TRBJ1-3; D remains unclear. V lost 0 bases to trimming and J lost 4 bases, with 13 bases between them. Germline V gene lookup returns CDR1 LGHNA and CDR2 YNFKEQ. The CDR3 runs to 16 residues. CDR3 bases: TGTGCCAGCAGCCAAGATCCCGCAGGCGGAGGAAACACCATATATTTT. Protein: CASSQDPAGGGNTIYF.

The rearrangement uses TRBV28 and TRBJ2-7, with 13 bases aligning to TRBD2. Germline CDR1 and CDR2: MDHEN and SYDVKM. The V segment lost 6 bases and the J segment 3 bases; nucleotides outside the gene matches: 8. This CDR3 is 16 amino acids long. CDR3 nucleotide sequence: TGTGCCAGCAGACGAGCCGGGACTAGCGGGATCTACGAGCAGTACTTC. It yields the protein CASRRAGTSGIYEQYF.

The chain employs TRBV5-1 and TRBJ2-1; 8 nucleotides match TRBD2. V was pared by 0 bases and J by 2 bases, with 10 bases of the junction left unmatched. The CDR3 is made up of 18 amino acids. Germline V lookup: CDR1 SGHRS, CDR2 YFSETQ. The CDR3 DNA sequence: TGCGCCAGCAGCTTGGGGGTACTAGCGGAGTGGCCCTACAATGAGCAGTTCTTC. Amino acid sequence: CASSLGVLAEWPYNEQFF.

The V and J genes are TRBV6-6 and TRBJ1-5; D possibly corresponds to TRBD1 (6 bases). CDR1 MNHNY and CDR2 SVGAGI come from the germline V gene (reference sequence). The germline V and J ends were trimmed by 6 bases and 5 bases, with 17 bases remaining between them. The CDR3 spans 15 residues. The CDR3 loop reads CASRSDTGPYQPQHF. The CDR3 bases are TGTGCCAGCAGATCTGACACAGGGCCGTATCAGCCCCAGCATTTT.

This clone was counted a few times. The V and J genes are TRBV19 and TRBJ1-2; TRBD1 is a possible D gene (5 bases). V was trimmed by 3 bases and J by 2 bases, leaving 13 bases between them. The CDR3 sequence is 15 residues long. Germline V gene lookup returns CDR1 LNHDA and CDR2 SQIVND (reference sequence). In nucleotides, the CDR3 is TGTGCCAGTAGTATCCCGTTCAGGGACAACTATGGCTACACCTTC. Protein: CASSIPFRDNYGYTF.

This clone was counted many times. The V and J genes are TRBV5-1 and TRBJ2-3; D uncertain. CDR1 and CDR2 from the germline V gene are SGHRS and YFSETQ. The CDR3 consists of 13 residues. V lost 4 bases and J 4 bases, leaving 10 bases between the germline ends. The CDR3 sequence: CASSPSVADTQYF. CDR3 sequence (DNA): TGCGCCAGCAGCCCTTCGGTAGCAGATACGCAGTATTTT.

Note on this clone: One junction end disagrees with the germline gene, perhaps due to a read error. The sample has other DNA sequences that encode this CDR3 too. This chain connects TRBV5-1 to TRBJ2-7; 7 bases are shared with TRBD1. Looked up from germline, CDR1 is SGHRS and CDR2 is YFSETQ. This CDR3 spans 14 amino acids. DNA for the CDR3: TGTGCCAGCAGCTTGTGGGACAGCTCCTACGAGCAGTACTTC. It translates to CASSLWDSSYEQYF.

The chain is built from TRBV19 and TRBJ1-1, with 10 bases identical to TRBD1. Germline V gene data show CDR1 as LNHDA and CDR2 as SQIVND (reference sequence). The CDR3 extends over 16 amino acids. Trimming took 3 bases from V and 1 from J; bases not matched to a gene: 5. The chain's CDR3 is CASSIQGTGANTEAFF. As DNA, the CDR3 is TGTGCCAGTAGTATTCAAGGGACAGGGGCGAACACTGAAGCTTTCTTT.

The DNA for the CDR3 is TGCGCCAGCAGCGGGACAGGGGGCGAATACAATGAGCAGTTCTTC. Its translation: CASSGTGGEYNEQFF. The chain recombines TRBV5-1 with TRBJ2-1, with 12 bases lining up with TRBD1. Germline CDR1 reads SGHRS; CDR2 reads YFSETQ. V shed 4 bases and J 4 bases; nucleotides not matched to a gene: 3. The CDR3 covers 15 residues. Full variable domain (remainder filled in from reference TRBV5-1 and TRBJ2-1): KAGVTQTPRYLIKTRGQQVTLSCSPISGHRSVSWYQQTPGQGLQFLFEYFSETQRNKGNFPGRFSGRQFSNSRSEMNVSTLELGDSALYLCASSGTGGEYNEQFFGPGTRLTVL.

The chain combines TRBV10-2 with TRBJ1-4; D is undetermined. Germline V gene sequence: CDR1 WSHSY, CDR2 SAAADI. The CDR3 spans 12 residues. With 4 bases removed from V and 7 bases from J, the gap between germline ends came to 7 bases. In DNA form, the CDR3 reads TGCGCCAGCAGTGTAGGACGTGAAAAACTGTTTTTT. This encodes CASSVGREKLFF.

This clone showed up just once. The V call is TRBV15, the J call TRBJ2-3, with 11 bases matching TRBD2. CDR1 is LNHNV, CDR2 YYDKDF, per germline (reference sequence). V gave up 0 bases and J gave up 2 bases; unmatched junction bases: 10. This CDR3 spans 19 amino acids. The CDR3 protein is CATSRDALAGGWDTDTQYF. For the CDR3, the DNA is TGTGCCACCAGCAGAGATGCGCTAGCGGGGGGTTGGGACACAGATACGCAGTATTTT.